This TCR beta chain comes out of a study of CD8 T cells in ankylosing spondylitis. This clonotype has at least ten counts. Germline is not matched at one junction end, which may reflect a read error. Quantitative 5'-RACE with molecular barcodes generated TCR beta libraries. TCRdb used MiXCR to reprocess the 5' RACE reads, holding one entry per CDR3 protein. The data contain approximately 240,000 distinct CDR3 sequences, roughly a quarter of them seen just once; the ten biggest clones take up 0.5% to 0.75%. This CDR3 has 14 residues. Germline V gene lookup returns CDR1 ENHRY and CDR2 SYGVKD. Sequencing was done on a sample of blood, either unsorted or a sorted T cell fraction (not recorded which). The TCR comes from a male donor with ankylosing spondylitis or in good health (not recorded which). The rearrangement uses TRBV10-3 and TRBJ2-2; TRBD2 aligns across 9 bases. CDR3 coding DNA: TGTGCCATCGGAGCGGGGGGCCTCACCTGGGAGCTGTTTTTT. Translated, it gives CAIGAGGLTWELFF.